This entry lists 6 T cell receptor beta chains sequenced from one sample in a study of OX40 agonist ivuxolimab in advanced cancers. Clones were sequenced by immunoSEQ multiplex PCR, and TCRdb holds only the in-frame ones, with some missing. The table lists around 46,000 clones, about 79% of them singletons. Specimen: CD4+ or CD8+ T cells sorted from blood, collected in a trial of the OX40 agonist ivuxolimab. The receptors shown here come from an adult with an advanced solid tumor such as melanoma, head and neck, liver or kidney cancer.

CDR3 amino acids: CASSDPWGLTYEQYF. CDR3 coding DNA: TGTGCCAGCAGTGACCCGTGGGGGTTGACCTACGAGCAGTACTTC. The chain employs TRBV6-4 and TRBJ2-7; perhaps D is TRBD1 or TRBD2 (5 bases each). Germline loops: CDR1 MRHNA, CDR2 SNTAGT. V dropped 2 bases and J dropped 2 bases, with 13 bases sitting between them. The CDR3 consists of 15 residues.

The rearrangement uses TRBV7-9 and TRBJ2-3, with 7 nucleotides matching TRBD2. The CDR3 spans 16 residues. Germline-derived CDR1 and CDR2 are SEHNR and FQNEAQ (reference sequence). The trim removed 5 bases at V and 0 bases at J, leaving 8 bases unmatched. CDR3 amino acids: CASSRAVGGSTDTQYF. In DNA form, the CDR3 reads TGTGCCAGCAGCCGCGCGGTGGGGGGGAGCACAGATACGCAGTATTTT. The whole variable domain, filled in from reference TRBV7-9 and TRBJ2-3, reads DTGVSQNPRHKITKRGQNVTFRCDPISEHNRLYWYRQTLGQGPEFLTYFQNEAQLEKSRLLSDRFSAERPKGSFSTLEIQRTEQGDSAMYLCASSRAVGGSTDTQYFGPGTRLTVL.

This chain connects TRBV6-5 to TRBJ2-3; TRBD2 agrees at 12 bases. CDR3 length equals 15 residues. The ends lost 5 bases at V and 7 bases at J; junction bases unmatched: 7. From germline, CDR1 is MNHEY and CDR2 SVGAGI. CDR3: CASSVTSGGWNTQYF. DNA of the CDR3: TGTGCCAGCAGTGTTACTAGCGGGGGGTGGAATACGCAGTATTTT.

The V and J genes are TRBV5-4 and TRBJ2-7; TRBD1 matches at 7 bases. The germline V gene has CDR1 SGHNT and CDR2 YYREEE (reference sequence). J gave up 0 bases and V 4 bases, and 7 bases lay outside the gene matches. This CDR3 is 15 amino acids long. This CDR3 reads CASSTDRASSYEQYF. The DNA for the CDR3 is TGTGCCAGCAGCACTGACAGGGCGAGCTCCTACGAGCAGTACTTC.

The V call is TRBV2, the J call TRBJ2-5; D is possibly TRBD2 (6 bases). The CDR3 totals 13 residues. V lost 6 bases to trimming and J lost 5 bases, with 13 bases between them. The germline gives CDR1 SNHLY, CDR2 FYNNEI. CDR3 nucleotide sequence: TGTGCCAGCAGGACCTGGAGGGAGGAGACCCAGTACTTC. This sequence encodes CASRTWREETQYF.

The chain carries TRBV19 and TRBJ2-7; D is possibly TRBD1 (6 bases). The V gene's germline CDR1 is LNHDA and CDR2 SQIVND (reference sequence). V was cut by 0 bases and J by 6 bases, with 12 bases left in between. The CDR3 is made up of 14 amino acids. The CDR3 sequence is CASSIEGASGEQYF. The CDR3 DNA follows: TGTGCCAGTAGTATAGAGGGGGCATCGGGCGAGCAGTACTTC.